A single sample gave rise to the 3 T cell receptor beta chains below, sequenced in a study of T-cell reconstitution after alpha-beta-depleted transplantation in children. Library preparation (for TCRbeta) was performed with unique molecular identifiers. In TCRdb, the PCR reads were re-called with MiXCR into one record per CDR3 protein. Of 300,000 to 350,000 distinct CDR3 sequences in the sample, around 15% were seen once. The material sequenced was PBMCs, mostly from graft donor cells, taken 360 days after TCRalphabeta/CD19-depleted stem cell transplant. These receptors all stem from a male patient aged 2 to 9 who had a stem cell transplant for acute lymphoblastic leukemia, so the T cells may come from the graft donor.

The chain couples TRBV28 to TRBJ1-2; 9 bases align to TRBD1. Germline V CDR1 and CDR2: MDHEN, SYDVKM. The V segment lost 3 bases and the J segment 3 bases; nucleotides outside the gene matches: 5. CDR3 size: 15 residues. CDR3 residues: CASSLWTGVDYGYTF. The CDR3 DNA is TGTGCCAGCAGTTTGTGGACAGGGGTTGACTATGGCTACACCTTC.

This clonotype has a handful of counts. The chain uses TRBV10-3 and TRBJ2-6, with 15 bases lining up with TRBD2. The CDR3 totals 23 residues. J gave up 0 bases and V 0 bases, and 12 bases lay outside the gene matches. The germline V gene encodes CDR1 ENHRY and CDR2 SYGVKD. The DNA of the CDR3 is TGTGCCATCAGTGAGTCGTTCCTTTGGACTAGCGGGAGGGCCCTCTCTGGGGCCAACGTCCTGACTTTC. Translation gives CAISESFLWTSGRALSGANVLTF.

The chain carries TRBV18 and TRBJ2-1; no reliable D call. The CDR3 spans 13 residues. Germline values: CDR1 KGHSH, CDR2 LQKENI. V lost 2 bases and J lost 9, with 11 bases in between. In DNA, the CDR3 is TGTGCCAGCTCACCATCCCTATCGGGTGAGCAGTTCTTC. Translation gives CASSPSLSGEQFF.